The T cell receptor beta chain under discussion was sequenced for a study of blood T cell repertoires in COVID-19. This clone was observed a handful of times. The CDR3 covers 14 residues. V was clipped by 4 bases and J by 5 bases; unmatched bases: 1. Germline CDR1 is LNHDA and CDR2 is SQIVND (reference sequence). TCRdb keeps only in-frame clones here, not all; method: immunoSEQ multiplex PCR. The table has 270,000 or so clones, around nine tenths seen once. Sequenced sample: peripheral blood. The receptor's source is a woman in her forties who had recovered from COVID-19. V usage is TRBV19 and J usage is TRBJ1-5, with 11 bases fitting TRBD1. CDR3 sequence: CASSRTGGHQPQHF. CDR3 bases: TGTGCCAGTAGTAGGACAGGGGGCCATCAGCCCCAGCATTTT.